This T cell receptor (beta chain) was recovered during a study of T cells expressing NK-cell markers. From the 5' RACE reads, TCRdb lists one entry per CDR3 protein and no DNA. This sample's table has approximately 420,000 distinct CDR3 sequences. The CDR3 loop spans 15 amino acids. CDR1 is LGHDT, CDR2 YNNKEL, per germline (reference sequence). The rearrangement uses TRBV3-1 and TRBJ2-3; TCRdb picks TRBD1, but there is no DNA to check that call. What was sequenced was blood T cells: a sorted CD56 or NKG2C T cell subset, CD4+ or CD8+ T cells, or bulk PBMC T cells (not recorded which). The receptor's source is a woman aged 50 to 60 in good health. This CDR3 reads CASSLGGSITDTQYF.